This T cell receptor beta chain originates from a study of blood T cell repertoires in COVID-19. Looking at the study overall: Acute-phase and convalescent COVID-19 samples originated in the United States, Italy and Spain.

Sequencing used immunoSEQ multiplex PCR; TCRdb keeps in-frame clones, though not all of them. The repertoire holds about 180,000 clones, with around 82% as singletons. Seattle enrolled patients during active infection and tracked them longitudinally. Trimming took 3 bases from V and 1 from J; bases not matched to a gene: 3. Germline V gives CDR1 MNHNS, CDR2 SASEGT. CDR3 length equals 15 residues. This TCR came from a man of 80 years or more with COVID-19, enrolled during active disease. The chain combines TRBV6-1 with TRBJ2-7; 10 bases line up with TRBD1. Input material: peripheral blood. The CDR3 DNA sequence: TGTGCCAGCAGTGATCGACAGGGGGCTTCCTACGAGCAGTACTTC. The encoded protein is CASSDRQGASYEQYF.